This is a list of T cell receptor beta chains from one sample in a study of OX40 agonist ivuxolimab in advanced cancers. The repertoire was sequenced with immunoSEQ multiplex PCR; TCRdb's copy has only in-frame clones and lacks some. The data hold some 45,000 clones, with approximately 80% observed a single time. This material consisted of CD4+ or CD8+ T cells sorted from blood, taken in a trial of the OX40 agonist ivuxolimab. These receptors were obtained from an adult with an advanced solid tumor such as melanoma, head and neck, liver or kidney cancer. The CDR3 runs from the conserved cysteine through the conserved F or W.

V gene	CDR3 protein
TRBV28	CASSSPRTGRDGYTF
TRBV10-3	CAISEDSRGEKLFF
TRBV4-3	CASSQQKQGGYGYTF
TRBV30	CAWKRASRADTQYF
TRBV2	CASRWRLAGGQETQYF
TRBV6-1	CASSEVRVLAARQTQYF
TRBV6-6	CASSYSFGPDTQYF
TRBV6-6	CASSQDGEQFF
TRBV21-1	CASPAAINQPQHF
TRBV5-6	CASSGTGVGEKLFF
TRBV15	CATSRVGREDTEAFF
TRBV5-4	CASSAPPGGTEAFF
TRBV18	CASSLKTSYYEQYF
TRBV7-9	CASSLGRIARASTDTQYF
TRBV5-6	CASSLSLLPDTQYF
TRBV5-6	CASSLRRLAGDNEQFF
TRBV10-3	CAISESGGGIGYTF
TRBV7-8	CASSLDPRPEAFF
TRBV18	CASSPGREQPQHF
TRBV6-5	CASSERRGEAFF
TRBV5-1	CASSPRTGAEAFF
TRBV5-1	CASNKLGTGELFF
TRBV11-2	CASSLAPGTNPQPQHF
TRBV18	CASSPQTNTEAFF
TRBV2	CASSPGGTPDYGYTF
TRBV28	CASSFGQEGEKLFF
TRBV28	CASSKESYEQYF
TRBV2	CASSDEGNTEAFF
TRBV6-1	CASRGQGANGYTF
TRBV30	CAWSLLQGSGYTF
TRBV5-1	CASSSSGTDTQYF
TRBV11-3	CASSRQGNTEAFF
TRBV16	CASSPPERGLGEQFF
TRBV5-1	CASSILTGSDYNEQFF
TRBV5-1	CASSRGGLAGGAETQYF
TRBV9	CASSVLGTGGETQYF
TRBV7-9	CASSFIIRNTEAFF
TRBV14	CASSQGLISGRIWNTGELFF
TRBV6-5	CASSYSYAGDTEAFF
TRBV7-3	CASSSRWGDNEQFF
TRBV2	CASREDGNTEAFF
TRBV4-1	CASSQDLVTSGANVLTF
TRBV5-4	CASSLGGLAETNEQFF
TRBV5-1	CASSFRGQEPQHF
TRBV7-3	CASSFAGTNTEAFF
TRBV7-3	CASSLTNSRTSGRVEQFF
TRBV5-4	CASSPGHPNTEAFF